These 17 T cell receptor beta chains were sequenced from one sample in a study of spatial heterogeneity in lung cancer. TCRdb re-called the 5' RACE reads with MiXCR, one entry per CDR3 protein. Among over 75,000 distinct CDR3 sequences listed, approximately 20% were seen once. Time point here: sample taken at primary tumor resection. Tumor, nontumor lung or frozen PBMC supplied whole RNA that was sequenced unsorted. The sequenced sample was PBMCs, obtained at surgery. All receptors come from a male donor with early-stage non-small cell lung cancer.

This clonotype showed up just once. The chain uses TRBV20-1 and TRBJ1-3, with 9 positions matching TRBD1. The CDR3 covers 16 residues. The V gene end was trimmed by 3 bases and the J gene end by 0 bases; junction bases not matched to a gene: 6. Germline V gene data show CDR1 as DFQATT and CDR2 as SNEGSKA (reference sequence). CDR3 in DNA: TGCAGTGCTAGCTTGACAGGGGGTAGCTCTGGAAACACCATATATTTT. The encoded protein is CSASLTGGSSGNTIYF.

This clonotype was seen more than once but under ten times. V and J are TRBV27 and TRBJ2-7; 8 bases fit TRBD1. This CDR3 is built from 14 residues. Looked up from germline, CDR1 is MNHEY and CDR2 is SMNVEV (reference sequence). Germline trimming cut 6 bases from V and 4 bases from J; bases unmatched to any gene: 8. This chain's CDR3 is CASRRDGQGYEQYF. The CDR3 coding sequence is TGTGCCAGCAGGAGGGACGGACAGGGATACGAGCAGTACTTC.

This clonotype was observed a few times. The CDR3 sequence: CASSSTGEGARGYTF. The CDR3 region has the DNA TGTGCCAGCAGCTCCACGGGAGAGGGTGCTCGTGGCTACACCTTC. The chain employs TRBV7-9 and TRBJ1-2; D uncertain. Germline V gives CDR1 SEHNR, CDR2 FQNEAQ (reference sequence). V was cut by 4 bases and J by 7 bases, with 19 bases left in between. This CDR3 has 15 amino acids.

The rearrangement uses TRBV6-6 and TRBJ2-4, with TRBD2 identical over 8 bases. The germline CDR1 and CDR2 sequences are MNHNY and SVGAGI (reference sequence). With 4 bases clipped from V and 6 bases from J, the junction kept 5 bases outside the gene matches. The CDR3 extends over 14 amino acids. As DNA, the CDR3 is TGTGCCAGCAGTTCCGGGGGGGCCGGAAACATTCAGTACTTC. It codes for CASSSGGAGNIQYF.

The chain employs TRBV25-1 and TRBJ1-4; D possibly corresponds to TRBD1 (5 bases). Trimming removed 5 bases from V and 8 bases from J, with 15 bases in between. The CDR3 loop spans 14 amino acids. Per the germline V gene, CDR1 is MGHDK and CDR2 is SYGVNS. The CDR3 loop is CASSLETRVEKLFF. DNA of the CDR3: TGTGCCAGCAGTCTGGAAACCAGGGTGGAAAAACTGTTTTTT.

The chain is built from TRBV28 and TRBJ1-3; D is unresolved. Looked up from germline, CDR1 is MDHEN and CDR2 is SYDVKM. The CDR3 spans 15 residues. V gave up 6 bases and J gave up 4 bases, with 16 bases separating them. This CDR3 reads CASSTPHTGGNTIYF. The DNA for the CDR3 is TGTGCCAGCAGCACCCCCCATACGGGAGGAAACACCATATATTTT.

In this sample, this clonotype turned up many times. The chain links TRBV29-1 to TRBJ2-1, with TRBD1 as a possible D gene (5 bases). The germline V gene encodes CDR1 SQVTM and CDR2 ANQGSEA. The CDR3 covers 12 residues. With 5 bases removed from V and 6 bases from J, the gap between germline ends came to 11 bases. CDR3 DNA: TGCAGCGTTAGTCAGGGTAGCAATGAGCAGTTCTTC. Its protein product is CSVSQGSNEQFF.

The chain is built from TRBV20-1 and TRBJ2-7; TRBD1 matches at 7 bases. J was trimmed by 0 bases and V by 6 bases; bases with no gene match: 2. The CDR3 covers 12 residues. CDR1 DFQATT and CDR2 SNEGSKA come from the germline V gene (reference sequence). CDR3 DNA: TGCAGTGCGGGACAGAGCTCCTACGAGCAGTACTTC. It encodes CSAGQSSYEQYF.

This clonotype showed up many times. The chain uses TRBV11-3 and TRBJ2-3, with D possibly TRBD1 on 6 matching bases. The CDR3 is made up of 14 amino acids. V lost 4 bases, J lost 0 bases, and 8 bases lay in between. Germline values: CDR1 SGHNT, CDR2 YENEEA. In DNA, the CDR3 is TGTGCCAGCAGCTGGACAGCTAGCACAGATACGCAGTATTTT. Translation: CASSWTASTDTQYF.

V and J are TRBV7-9 and TRBJ2-7; no reliable D call. This CDR3 is 18 amino acids long. The germline V gene has CDR1 SEHNR and CDR2 FQNEAQ (reference sequence). V gave up 4 bases and J gave up 2 bases, with 24 bases separating them. The chain's CDR3 is CASSSAPGPDVPAYEQYF. CDR3 nucleotide sequence: TGTGCCAGCAGCTCGGCCCCCGGGCCCGACGTCCCCGCCTACGAGCAGTACTTC.

The table lists this clonotype with a few counts. The V call is TRBV6-5, the J call TRBJ2-5; the D gene is possibly TRBD1 (6 bases). V was cut by 2 bases and J by 3 bases, with 7 bases left in between. This CDR3 region has 13 residues. From germline, CDR1 is MNHEY and CDR2 SVGAGI. The CDR3 sequence: CASSYGTKETQYF. The CDR3 nucleotides are TGTGCCAGCAGTTACGGGACAAAAGAGACCCAGTACTTC.

The genes are TRBV27 and TRBJ1-5; TRBD1 is a possible D gene (6 bases). The CDR3 consists of 15 residues. Germline V gene lookup returns CDR1 MNHEY and CDR2 SMNVEV (reference sequence). The ends were cut back, 5 bases at V and 4 bases at J, with 15 bases in the middle. The CDR3 region is CASSARGTSNQPQHF. The CDR3 coding sequence is TGTGCCAGCAGTGCCCGCGGGACAAGTAATCAGCCCCAGCATTTT.

This clonotype was found a few times. This chain links TRBV5-1 with TRBJ2-2; TRBD2 agrees at 9 bases. Germline V gives CDR1 SGHRS, CDR2 YFSETQ. The CDR3 totals 16 residues. V was clipped by 4 bases and J by 1 base; unmatched bases: 5. The CDR3 DNA reads TGCGCCAGCAGCATTAGCGGGAGCGGGAACACCGGGGAGCTGTTTTTT. Protein: CASSISGSGNTGELFF.

This chain joins TRBV5-1 and TRBJ1-1; TRBD1 matches at 7 bases. Germline V CDR1 and CDR2: SGHRS, YFSETQ. V lost 2 bases, J lost 1 base, and 2 bases stayed unmatched. The CDR3 has 14 residues. The CDR3 protein is CASSLGTENTEAFF. CDR3 coding DNA: TGCGCCAGCAGCTTAGGGACAGAGAACACTGAAGCTTTCTTT.

This clonotype was observed many times. The rearrangement joins TRBV19 to TRBJ2-3, with D hard to call. With 4 bases removed from V and 4 bases from J, the gap between germline ends came to 12 bases. CDR3 length equals 14 residues. Germline CDR1 is LNHDA and CDR2 is SQIVND (reference sequence). The CDR3 spells CASSTPEAADTQYF. In DNA form, the CDR3 reads TGTGCCAGTAGTACTCCTGAGGCGGCAGATACGCAGTATTTT.

The V call is TRBV7-8, the J call TRBJ2-7; 10 positions agree with TRBD2. Germline-derived CDR1 and CDR2 are SGHVS and FQNEAQ. This CDR3 region has 14 residues. After removal of 5 bases from V and 6 bases from J, the junction contained 7 bases not matched to a gene. CDR3 in amino acids: CASSRAGGPLEQYF. The CDR3 DNA sequence: TGTGCCAGCAGCCGAGCGGGAGGGCCCCTCGAGCAGTACTTC.

This clonotype was observed a handful of times. This chain connects TRBV30 to TRBJ2-3; D uncertain. Trimming cost V 2 bases and J 2 bases, with 5 bases left between them. Germline lookup yields CDR1 GTSNPN and CDR2 SVGIG (reference sequence). The CDR3 loop spans 12 amino acids. CDR3 residues: CAWSFVTDTQYF. The CDR3, as DNA: TGTGCCTGGAGTTTCGTCACAGATACGCAGTATTTT.